Described below is a single T cell receptor (beta chain) sequence and its context. What this receptor recognizes is not known. No base quality information exists; no much larger clone differs at one position. Receptor amplification or capture employed RACE. TCRdb names NextSeq 500 as the instrument used. Library preparation attached unique molecular identifiers to individual cDNA molecules for quantitative, reproducible TCR counting. Each blood RNA sample was used to sequence both TCR alpha and TCR beta chains. The study's own analysis went as follows. A median of about 87,000 TCRs per sample was observed, with a range of 23,224 to 690,600. The Decombinator software suite was used to annotate the V, J and CDR3 of the TCR reads. For the PS versus PT1 abundance plots, all samples were subsampled to the same number of TCRs (28,000). TCRs were defined as expanded if absent before sensitization and observed at least eight times at the 2-week time point. TCRdb reworked the public reads: Q25 trimming with fastp, MiXCR clone assembly, productive beta chains retained. CDR3 protein duplicates are merged, each entry listing the most common genes and DNA. The V and J calls were not made by the authors but by TCRdb's processing. The sample table holds 300,000 to 400,000 distinct CDR3 sequences, of which 6% to 8.5% were seen once. The ten largest clones take up 7% to 10% of the sample.

The germline V gene provides CDR1 ENHRY and CDR2 SYGVKD. From cysteine to phenylalanine, the CDR3 is 12 amino acids long. The read is trimmed to its CDR3 DNA, 36 bases read in frame from base 1. The germline ends are 8 bases apart after V is trimmed by 5 bases and J by 9 bases. This sample stems from a study of human T cells and chemical hapten exposure (dated by TCRdb to the early 2020s). At the level of the whole study: For sensitization, 2% DPC in acetone was applied to a 2 cm by 2 cm area of upper inner arm skin. The patient cohort, mostly female, included alopecia areata with under or over 50% scalp involvement, alopecia totalis and alopecia universalis. Patients additionally received weekly therapeutic DPC doses to the scalp throughout the approximately 25-week study period. Patient blood was sampled pre-sensitization (week 0) and at 2, 6 and about 24 weeks after DPC sensitization. Patch tests used Finn chambers with 0.01% DPC on the upper back, scored after 6 days by International Contact Dermatitis Research Group standards. Around 29 alopecia patients provided blood for TCR sequencing at one to four time points (pre-sensitization, 2, 6 and 24 weeks). This study followed changes in the peripheral blood TCR repertoire in vivo during primary and secondary sensitization of alopecia patients to the hapten diphenylcyclopropenone (DPC). Libraries were combined into a pool for sequencing, and differences in TCR yield between samples came mainly from small differences in library volumes within the pool.

The time point label corresponds to: patch test 1, 2 weeks after DPC sensitization. In the paper's terms, the treatment or condition label means: therapeutic diphenylcyclopropenone sensitization with weekly scalp DPC. Blood at each patch-test visit was drawn before the patch test was applied. Patients were eligible if aged 18 to 70, diagnosed with alopecia and judged suitable for DPC therapy, and pregnant patients were excluded. Unfractionated whole blood was collected in Tempus Blood RNA tubes, and total RNA was extracted from that blood. The paper as a whole reports these results and caveats: Repeated subsampling changed both the strength of the expansion versus patch-test correlation and the threshold at which that correlation became significant. Because every patient had alopecia, a presumed autoimmune disease, the patients' immune response might differ from that of healthy individuals. Compared with pre-sensitization or healthy control sets, expanded TCRs formed significantly more large CDR3 similarity clusters, which is consistent with antigen-driven responses. DPC sensitization did not change how many TCRs were above 1 in 1000 frequency, and no evidence was found of alterations in global repertoire structure. A positive correlation was found between the number of PT1 expanded TCRs and patch test score, with significance reached at thresholds 8, 16 and 32 but not 4.

This sample comprised whole blood, obtained in connection with sensitization to the hapten diphenylcyclopropenone (DPC). The chain is assembled from TRBV10-3 and TRBJ1-6; a confident D gene designation cannot be given. The sequence derives from a young woman with alopecia areata. Some clones in this sample may be carry-over from other donors' samples. The nucleotides read TGTGCCATCAGTCGGTCGGGTTCACCCCTCCACTTT. This sequence encodes CAISRSGSPLHF.